The clone carrying this T cell receptor (beta chain) was picked up a small number of times. The data are from a study of T-cell memory formation after mild COVID-19. Trimming removed 6 bases from V and 5 bases from J; junction bases left unmatched: 2. The germline V gene has CDR1 ENHRY and CDR2 SYGVKD. CDR3 length equals 15 residues. TCRdb re-called the 5' RACE reads with MiXCR, one entry per CDR3 protein. Here the sample spans under 300,000 distinct CDR3 sequences, about 15% being singletons. The clonotype was recovered from a man aged 18-30 years who had mild COVID-19 (a few samples of this study predate the infection). Cell type and time point are not known. The chain joins TRBV10-3 to TRBJ1-6; 12 nucleotides agree with TRBD1. Specimen: PBMCs or a T cell subset sorted from them (not recorded which). The CDR3 sequence is CAIRGQGANNSPLHF. The CDR3 nucleotides read TGTGCCATCAGGGGACAGGGGGCTAATAATTCACCCCTCCACTTT.